Sequencing of this T cell receptor (beta chain) was carried out in a study of T cell responses to AZD1222 COVID-19 vaccine. As concerns this clone: Antigen specificity is unknown.

The CDR3 contains 13 residues. Germline CDR1 SQVTM, CDR2 ANQGSEA. Trimming at V came to 5 bases and at J to 9 bases, leaving 5 bases not matched to a gene. TCRdb keeps only in-frame clones here, not all; method: immunoSEQ multiplex PCR. The sample shows some 150,000 clones, 70% to 90% of them seen only once. Study-level results: Only a handful of individuals given AZD1222 were seropositive at baseline.

The V gene is TRBV29-1, the J gene TRBJ2-1; TRBD2 aligns across 12 bases. This TCR came from an adult who had recovered from COVID-19. The material was peripheral blood, obtained after recovery from COVID-19. For the CDR3, the DNA is TGCAGCGTTCGACTAGCGGGAGCAGGTGAGCAGTTCTTC. This gives the protein CSVRLAGAGEQFF.